The 28 T cell receptor beta chains in this list originate from one sample, sequenced in a study of T cells after yellow fever vaccination (dated by TCRdb to the late 2010s). Reading the label with the study, this specimen's treatment or condition is: live attenuated yellow fever vaccine strain. The library was obtained by 5' RACE. These reads were obtained on an Illumina NovaSeq 6000. Starting from the raw public reads, TCRdb applied fastp trimming at Q25, assembled clones with MiXCR and retained in-frame beta chains. Every entry covers one CDR3 protein and lists the most common genes and DNA from its rows. Within this sample are some 320,000 distinct CDR3 sequences, with approximately 10% of them counted one time only. The ten largest clones add up to approximately 3.5% of the sample. The sample consisted of CD4+ T cells sorted from PBMCs, taken 5 days after the yellow fever booster vaccination. These receptors were taken from a man younger than 30 who received the YFV17D yellow fever vaccine.

This clonotype was recorded a few times. The gene calls are TRBV5-1 and TRBJ2-3; 12 bases are shared with TRBD2. Trimming took 4 bases from V and 2 from J; bases not matched to a gene: 5. Germline CDR1 is SGHRS and CDR2 is YFSETQ. This CDR3 contains 16 residues. CDR3: CASSRTSGAYTDTQYF. The CDR3 coding sequence is TGCGCCAGCAGCCGGACTAGCGGGGCATACACAGATACGCAGTATTTT.

The table lists this clonotype with a few counts. The genes are TRBV7-2 and TRBJ2-1, with a possible D match to TRBD1 (6 bases). This CDR3 is built from 12 residues. Germline CDR1 reads SGHTA; CDR2 reads FQGNSA. The V end was cut by 6 bases, the J end by 10 bases, with 13 bases between. The CDR3 here is CASRRTGTEQFF. The CDR3, as DNA: TGTGCCAGCAGGCGGACCGGGACAGAGCAGTTCTTC.

In its sample, this clonotype was seen many times. The V gene is TRBV12-3 or TRBV12-4, the J gene TRBJ1-5; 9 bases are shared with TRBD1. The ends lost 4 bases at V and 4 bases at J; junction bases unmatched: 5. This CDR3 has 15 residues. CDR3 sequence: CASSSVDRGNQPQHF. For the CDR3, the DNA is TGTGCCAGCAGTTCGGTGGACAGGGGAAATCAGCCCCAGCATTTT.

The V gene is TRBV7-2, the J gene TRBJ1-2, with unresolved D. The ends were cut back, 3 bases at V and 2 bases at J, with 13 bases in the middle. The CDR3 has 15 residues. The germline gives CDR1 SGHTA, CDR2 FQGNSA. DNA of the CDR3: TGTGCCAGCAGCTTGGAAATAAGAGCAAACTATGGCTACACCTTC. Its translation: CASSLEIRANYGYTF.

This clonotype has only a few counts. V is TRBV2 and J is TRBJ2-2, with no clear D. The CDR3 covers 15 residues. Germline V gene data show CDR1 as SNHLY and CDR2 as FYNNEI. Trimming took off 2 bases at V and 2 bases at J, with 9 bases between the two ends. The CDR3 bases are TGTGCCAGCAGTGAATTGGGCAGTAACACCGGGGAGCTGTTTTTT. Its protein product is CASSELGSNTGELFF.

In its sample, this clonotype was seen a few times. The CDR3 sequence is CASSLGRGGPHIQYF. Here the CDR3 DNA reads TGTGCCAGCAGCTTAGGACGGGGGGGCCCCCACATTCAGTACTTC. This chain connects TRBV7-2 to TRBJ2-4; 8 nucleotides match TRBD2. V was clipped by 1 base and J by 8 bases; unmatched bases: 7. The CDR3 has 15 residues. Germline V gene data show CDR1 as SGHTA and CDR2 as FQGNSA.

V gene TRBV11-2 combines with J gene TRBJ2-6; D is tentatively TRBD1 or TRBD2 (5 bases each). Trimming took 10 bases from V and 4 from J, leaving 17 bases between them. The germline V gene has CDR1 SGHAT and CDR2 FQNNGV. This CDR3 is built from 15 residues. The CDR3 loop reads CATGDVGRGANVLTF. The CDR3 DNA reads TGTGCCACTGGGGACGTCGGGCGAGGGGCCAACGTCCTGACTTTC.

This clonotype was picked up many times. The chain couples TRBV5-1 to TRBJ2-3; D is ambiguous. The V end lost 4 bases, the J end lost 5 bases, and 8 bases lay between the germline ends. Germline V gives CDR1 SGHRS, CDR2 YFSETQ. This CDR3 contains 12 residues. In DNA form, the CDR3 reads TGCGCCAGCAGCCCATCGATAGATACGCAGTATTTT. It codes for CASSPSIDTQYF.

At least ten counts were recorded for this clonotype. V gene TRBV5-1 combines with J gene TRBJ2-5, with unresolved D. Germline V gene sequence: CDR1 SGHRS, CDR2 YFSETQ. The CDR3 sequence is 13 residues long. Trimming stripped 3 bases from V and 1 base from J, with 7 bases between. The CDR3 reads CASSWEGQETQYF. The CDR3 DNA reads as TGCGCCAGCAGCTGGGAAGGCCAAGAGACCCAGTACTTC.

In its sample, this clonotype was seen a few times. V usage is TRBV9 and J usage is TRBJ2-4, with D perhaps TRBD2 (6 bases). Trimming stripped 2 bases from V and 6 bases from J, with 12 bases between. The V gene's germline CDR1 is SGDLS and CDR2 YYNGEE. CDR3 length: 14 amino acids. CDR3 residues: CASSVQVGGNIQYF. CDR3 DNA sequence: TGTGCCAGCAGCGTCCAAGTGGGGGGAAACATTCAGTACTTC.

This clonotype has just a few counts. This sequence joins TRBV9 and TRBJ1-1; 7 bases align to TRBD1. Germline lookup yields CDR1 SGDLS and CDR2 YYNGEE. V was clipped by 4 bases and J by 9 bases; unmatched bases: 15. The CDR3 has 15 residues. The CDR3 sequence is CASSPRRPGQDKAFF. CDR3 bases: TGTGCCAGCAGCCCGCGGAGGCCCGGACAGGATAAAGCTTTCTTT.

This clonotype was recorded at least ten times. V gene TRBV4-1 combines with J gene TRBJ2-5; tentative D call: TRBD1 (5 bases). The V end was cut by 4 bases, the J end by 4 bases, with 10 bases between. CDR3 length equals 13 residues. Germline V CDR1 and CDR2: MGHRA, YSYEKL. Written as DNA, the CDR3 is TGCGCCAGCAGCCTCCAGGGTCCAGAGACCCAGTACTTC. Translating it yields CASSLQGPETQYF.

The rearrangement uses TRBV4-3 and TRBJ1-1; D gene uncertain. Per germline, CDR1 LGHNA and CDR2 YSLEER. CDR3 length: 15 amino acids. V lost 3 bases, J lost 1 base, and 12 bases lay in between. The CDR3 region is CASSHQSGGNTEAFF. The CDR3 coding sequence is TGCGCCAGCAGCCACCAGTCGGGCGGGAACACTGAAGCTTTCTTT.

This clonotype has more than one count but fewer than ten. The rearrangement links TRBV4-3 to TRBJ1-6; a weak D match, TRBD1 (5 bases). CDR1 LGHNA and CDR2 YSLEER come from the germline V gene. Trimming removed 1 base at V and 3 bases at J, with 10 bases between. This CDR3 comprises 16 residues. CDR3 residues: CASSQGQGNYNSPLHF. Here the CDR3 DNA reads TGCGCCAGCAGCCAAGGGCAGGGAAACTATAATTCACCCCTCCACTTT.

CDR3 in DNA: TGTGCCAGTAGAGAGGGAGGCGCCTATAATTCACCCCTCCACTTT. This codes for CASREGGAYNSPLHF. The genes are TRBV19 and TRBJ1-6, with D hard to call. The CDR3 length is 15 residues. The V and J ends lost 6 bases and 2 bases respectively, with 11 bases between them. CDR1 LNHDA and CDR2 SQIVND come from the germline V gene (reference sequence).

The chain combines TRBV29-1 with TRBJ1-1; D perhaps matches TRBD1 (6 bases). The length of the CDR3 is 11 residues. The germline V gene encodes CDR1 SQVTM and CDR2 ANQGSEA. The germline V and J ends were trimmed by 7 bases and 8 bases, with 14 bases remaining between them. CDR3 loop: CSGETGREAFF. The CDR3 nucleotides read TGCAGCGGAGAGACAGGTCGAGAAGCTTTCTTT.

The rearrangement uses TRBV2 and TRBJ2-3; D is uncertain. The V gene lost 6 bases and the J gene lost 1 base, with 11 bases spanning the gap. Germline values: CDR1 SNHLY, CDR2 FYNNEI. The CDR3 has 14 residues. The CDR3 bases are TGTGCCAGCAGCAAGGAACGGGGCACAGATACGCAGTATTTT. Translated, it gives CASSKERGTDTQYF.

The chain recombines TRBV5-6 with TRBJ2-2; the D gene is possibly TRBD2 (5 bases). The germline gives CDR1 SGHDT, CDR2 YYEEEE. V was cut by 2 bases and J by 5 bases, with 7 bases left in between. CDR3 length equals 13 residues. The CDR3 region has the DNA TGTGCCAGCAGCTTTGACTATACCGGGGAGCTGTTTTTT. It codes for CASSFDYTGELFF.

This clonotype came up a few times. V usage is TRBV11-2 and J usage is TRBJ2-1, with D maybe TRBD2 (6 bases). Germline CDR1 SGHAT, CDR2 FQNNGV. V was shortened by 5 bases and J by 10 bases, with 12 bases between the two germline ends. The CDR3 has 12 amino acids. In DNA form, the CDR3 reads TGTGCCAGCAGCCAGAGGCTAGCGGAGCAGTTCTTC. It specifies CASSQRLAEQFF.

This clonotype was found a few times. The rearrangement links TRBV13 to TRBJ1-6, with D maybe TRBD1 (5 bases). The V gene lost 4 bases and the J gene lost 9 bases, with 19 bases spanning the gap. This CDR3 comprises 16 residues. Germline loops: CDR1 PRHDT, CDR2 FYEKMQ (reference sequence). CDR3 sequence reads: CASSSRGRAGVSPLHF. The DNA of the CDR3 is TGTGCCAGCAGCTCCAGAGGCAGGGCAGGAGTTTCACCCCTCCACTTT. Supplemented by reference TRBV13 and TRBJ1-6, the full variable domain reads AAGVIQSPRHLIKEKRETATLKCYPIPRHDTVYWYQQGPGQDPQFLISFYEKMQSDKGSIPDRFSAQQFSDYHSELNMSSLELGDSALYFCASSSRGRAGVSPLHFGNGTRLTVT.

This sequence joins TRBV20-1 and TRBJ2-3, with a weak D call TRBD2 (6 bases). V was shortened by 3 bases and J by 2 bases, with 15 bases between the two germline ends. CDR1 and CDR2 (germline): DFQATT, SNEGSKA (reference sequence). This CDR3 spans 15 amino acids. DNA for the CDR3: TGCAGTGCTAGTTCCTGGGGGGAAAACACAGATACGCAGTATTTT. Residues: CSASSWGENTDTQYF.

This clonotype has ten or more counts. J is TRBJ1-2 and V is TRBV24-1; 8 bases line up with TRBD1. Germline V gene sequence: CDR1 KGHDR, CDR2 SFDVKD. Trimming took 2 bases from V and 7 from J; bases not matched to a gene: 17. The CDR3 extends over 18 amino acids. Written as DNA, the CDR3 is TGTGCCACCAGTGATTCGAGGGCAGGGGGCGCCTCTAGCAGTGGCTACACCTTC. Its translation is CATSDSRAGGASSSGYTF.

The chain recombines TRBV7-2 with TRBJ1-2, with D possibly matching TRBD1 (5 bases). The V end lost 4 bases, the J end lost 8 bases, and 20 bases lay between the germline ends. From germline, CDR1 is SGHTA and CDR2 FQGNSA. CDR3 length equals 15 residues. Here the CDR3 reads CASSSHGEGRQGYTF. DNA for the CDR3: TGTGCCAGCAGCTCCCACGGCGAGGGGAGGCAAGGCTACACCTTC. The full variable domain, with the rest looked up from reference TRBV7-2 and TRBJ1-2, is GAGVSQSPSNKVTEKGKDVELRCDPISGHTALYWYRQSLGQGLEFLIYFQGNSAPDKSGLPSDRFSAERTGGSVSTLTIQRTQQEDSAVYLCASSSHGEGRQGYTFGSGTRLTVV.

This clonotype was counted between two and nine times. This chain uses TRBV19 with TRBJ2-5; D not certain. The CDR3 sequence is 13 residues long. Per germline, CDR1 LNHDA and CDR2 SQIVND (reference sequence). The ends were cut back, 3 bases at V and 2 bases at J, with 7 bases in the middle. In DNA, the CDR3 is TGTGCCAGTAGTATTGGCCAACAAGAGACCCAGTACTTC. Amino acids: CASSIGQQETQYF.

The sample holds a few counts of this clonotype. V is TRBV7-2 and J is TRBJ1-6; TRBD1 matches at 9 bases. Germline values: CDR1 SGHTA, CDR2 FQGNSA. This CDR3 is 17 amino acids long. After removal of 5 bases from V and 0 bases from J, the junction contained 5 bases not matched to a gene. The DNA of the CDR3 is TGTGCCAGCAGCCCGGGGACAGGGAGCTCCTATAATTCACCCCTCCACTTT. Amino acids: CASSPGTGSSYNSPLHF.

This clonotype was counted a few times. The J gene is TRBJ2-5, the V gene TRBV20-1; TRBD1 matches 8 bases. V gave up 0 bases and J gave up 4 bases; unmatched junction bases: 4. Germline V gives CDR1 DFQATT, CDR2 SNEGSKA (reference sequence). There are 14 residues in the CDR3. The CDR3 loop is CSARDLDRAETQYF. In nucleotides, the CDR3 is TGCAGTGCTAGAGATTTGGACAGGGCAGAGACCCAGTACTTC.

This clonotype has only a few counts. J is TRBJ2-2 and V is TRBV4-2; 7 nucleotides line up with TRBD2. Germline CDR1 is LGHNA and CDR2 is YNFKEQ. Trimming at V came to 8 bases and at J to 0 bases, leaving 0 bases not matched to a gene. The CDR3 totals 13 residues. The CDR3: CASGTTNTGELFF. CDR3 sequence (DNA): TGTGCCAGCGGGACTACGAACACCGGGGAGCTGTTTTTT.

The rearrangement joins TRBV20-1 to TRBJ1-5, with no clear D. Trimming took off 3 bases at V and 7 bases at J, with 16 bases between the two ends. The V gene's germline CDR1 is DFQATT and CDR2 SNEGSKA (reference sequence). The CDR3 sequence is 14 residues long. The CDR3 here is CSARSLGMGQPQHF. In DNA form, the CDR3 reads TGCAGTGCTAGGTCCTTGGGGATGGGACAGCCCCAGCATTTT.